This T cell receptor (beta chain) is drawn from a study of T cells expressing NK-cell markers. Study-level information: Out of eight donors sequenced, seven tested HCMV-seropositive and the remaining one seronegative.

TCRdb processed the 5' RACE reads again and assigns one entry to each CDR3 protein, with no DNA. The sample table includes roughly 160,000 distinct CDR3 sequences. Comment on this clonotype: What it binds is not known.

Study-level findings and limits: Whether expanded NKG2C-expressing T cell clones recognize HCMV is unknown.

The germline V gene encodes CDR1 SEHNR and CDR2 FQNEAQ (reference sequence). The CDR3 extends over 16 amino acids. Specimen: blood T cells: a sorted CD56 or NKG2C T cell subset, CD4+ or CD8+ T cells, or bulk PBMC T cells (not recorded which). The chain joins TRBV7-9 to TRBJ1-4; TCRdb indicates TRBD1, and absent DNA this call remains unverified. This clonotype was obtained from a woman aged 18 to 75 in good health. The CDR3 sequence: CASSQQTGLTNEKLFF.